This TCR beta chain originates from a study of T-cell reconstitution after alpha-beta-depleted transplantation in children. Preparation of the TCRbeta library was carried out with unique molecular identifiers. One entry per CDR3 protein results from TCRdb running MiXCR on the PCR reads. There are approximately 430,000 distinct CDR3 sequences in the sample; around 15% occur only once, and 25% to 30% lies in the top ten. Study findings and constraints: T-cell numbers and diversity, one year after transplant, stemmed largely from T cells that were newly produced. It was reported that alpha-beta T cells came from several hundred expanded graft clones (about two months after transplant). Where some patients showed high TCRbeta diversity at day 60, it came from recipient T cells and thymic progenitors that had survived.

Between the trimmed V and J ends, which lost 2 bases and 3 bases, there was a span of 8 bases. Germline-derived CDR1 and CDR2 are SEHNR and FQNEAQ (reference sequence). The CDR3 consists of 15 residues. This clonotype was recorded a few times. Antigen unknown. Sample: PBMCs, mostly from graft donor cells, taken 360 days after TCRalphabeta/CD19-depleted stem cell transplant. V usage is TRBV7-9 and J usage is TRBJ2-6, with D tentatively TRBD1 (6 bases). This TCR was sampled from a boy in the first two years of life who had a stem cell transplant for Wiskott-Aldrich syndrome, so the T cells may come from the graft donor. The CDR3 region has the DNA TGTGCCAGCAGCTTAAGGGACAATGGGGCCAACGTCCTGACTTTC. This encodes CASSLRDNGANVLTF.